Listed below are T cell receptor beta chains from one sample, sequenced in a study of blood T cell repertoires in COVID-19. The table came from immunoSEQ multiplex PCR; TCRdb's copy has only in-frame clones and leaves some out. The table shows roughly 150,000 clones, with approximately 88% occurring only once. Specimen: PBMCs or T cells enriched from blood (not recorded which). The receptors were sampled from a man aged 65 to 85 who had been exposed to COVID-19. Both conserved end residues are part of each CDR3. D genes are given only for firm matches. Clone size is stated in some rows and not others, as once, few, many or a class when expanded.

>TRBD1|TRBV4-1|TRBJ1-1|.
CASSRLTGLNTEAFF
TGCGCCAGCAGCCGGCTGACAGGGCTGAACACTGAAGCTTTCTTT
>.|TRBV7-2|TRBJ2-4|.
CASSLDSGPAKNIQYF
TGTGCCAGCAGCTTAGATTCAGGCCCAGCCAAAAACATTCAGTACTTC
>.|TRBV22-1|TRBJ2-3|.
CPGSARHRRIGLAGDTQYF
TGTCCTGGGAGCGCACGTCACAGGCGGATAGGACTAGCGGGAGATACGCAGTATTTT
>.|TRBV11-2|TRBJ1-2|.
CASSSTRAGNGYTF
TGTGCCAGCAGCTCTACAAGGGCGGGGAATGGCTACACCTTC
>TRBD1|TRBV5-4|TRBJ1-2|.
CASNDRVNYGYTF
TGTGCCAGCAACGACAGGGTTAACTATGGCTACACCTTC
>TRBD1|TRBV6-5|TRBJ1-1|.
CASSQQGLNTEAFF
TGTGCCAGCAGCCAACAGGGGCTGAACACTGAAGCTTTCTTT
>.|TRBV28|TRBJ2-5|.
CASSPSWGQKETQYF
TGTGCCAGCAGTCCCTCGTGGGGCCAAAAAGAGACCCAGTACTTC
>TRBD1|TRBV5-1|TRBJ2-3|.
CASSPVTGGTDTQYF
TGCGCCAGCAGCCCGGTCACAGGGGGCACAGATACGCAGTATTTT
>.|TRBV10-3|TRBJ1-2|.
CAISDPRGYGYTF
TGTGCCATCAGTGACCCCAGGGGATATGGCTACACCTTC
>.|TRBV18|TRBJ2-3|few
CASGGGTDTQYF
TGTGCCAGTGGGGGCGGCACAGATACGCAGTATTTT
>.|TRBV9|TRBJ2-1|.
CASSTLPGLASEQFF
TGTGCCAGCAGCACCCTCCCCGGGCTAGCAAGCGAGCAGTTCTTC
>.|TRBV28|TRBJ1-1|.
CASRPQGTGTEAFF
TGTGCCAGCAGACCACAGGGCACGGGCACTGAAGCTTTCTTT
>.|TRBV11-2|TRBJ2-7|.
CASSPLSGYEQYF
TGTGCCAGCAGCCCCTTATCGGGCTACGAGCAGTACTTC
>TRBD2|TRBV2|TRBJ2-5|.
CASTPRGLAGGETQYF
TGTGCCAGCACGCCGAGGGGACTAGCGGGAGGAGAGACCCAGTACTTC
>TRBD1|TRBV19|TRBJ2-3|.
CASSMQTGASTDTQYF
TGTGCCAGTAGTATGCAAACAGGGGCTAGCACAGATACGCAGTATTTT
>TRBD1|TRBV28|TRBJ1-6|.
CASSFHGQGGAPLHF
TGTGCCAGCAGTTTCCACGGACAGGGGGGAGCACCCCTCCACTTT
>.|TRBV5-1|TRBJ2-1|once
CASSVGVNEQFF
TGCGCCAGCAGTGTCGGAGTCAATGAGCAGTTCTTC
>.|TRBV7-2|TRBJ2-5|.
CASSLARAAQETQYF
TGTGCCAGCAGCTTAGCGCGGGCAGCCCAAGAGACCCAGTACTTC
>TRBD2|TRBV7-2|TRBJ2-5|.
CASSLYLLAAGGTQYF
TGTGCCAGCAGCTTATATCTTCTAGCGGCCGGTGGGACCCAGTACTTC
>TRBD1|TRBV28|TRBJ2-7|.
CASSGTGTGGGEQYF
TGTGCCAGCAGCGGCACCGGGACAGGGGGCGGGGAGCAGTACTTC
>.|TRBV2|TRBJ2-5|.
CASRDPTRVWETQYF
TGTGCCAGCAGGGATCCGACGAGGGTGTGGGAGACCCAGTACTTC
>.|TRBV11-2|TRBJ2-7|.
CASSSHMESYEQYF
TGTGCCAGCAGCTCCCATATGGAGTCGTACGAGCAGTACTTC
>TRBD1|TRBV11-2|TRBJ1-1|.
CASSRTTGGRNTEAFF
TGTGCCAGCAGCCGTACGACAGGGGGGAGGAACACTGAAGCTTTCTTT
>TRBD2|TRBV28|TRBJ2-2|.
CATSGLAGGPVTGELFF
TGTGCCACCTCGGGACTAGCGGGAGGGCCCGTCACCGGGGAGCTGTTTTTT
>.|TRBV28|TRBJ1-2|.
CASSSGNYGYTF
TGTGCCAGCAGCTCCGGGAACTATGGCTACACCTTC
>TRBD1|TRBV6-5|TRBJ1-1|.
CASSPRTGTVEAFF
TGTGCCAGCAGCCCCCGGACAGGTACGGTTGAAGCTTTCTTT
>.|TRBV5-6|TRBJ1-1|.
CASSLSGGGNEAFF
TGTGCCAGCAGCTTATCGGGGGGCGGGAATGAAGCTTTCTTT
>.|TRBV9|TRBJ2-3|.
CASSVVPSYTDTQYF
TGTGCCAGCAGCGTAGTGCCCTCCTACACAGATACGCAGTATTTT
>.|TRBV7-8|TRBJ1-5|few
CASSLVINQPQHF
TGTGCCAGCAGCTTAGTAATTAATCAGCCCCAGCATTTT
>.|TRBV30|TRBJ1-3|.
CACNYRADYSGNTIYF
TGTGCCTGTAATTACAGGGCGGATTACTCTGGAAACACCATATATTTT
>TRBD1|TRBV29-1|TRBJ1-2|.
CSTGQGKGYTF
TGCAGCACGGGACAGGGGAAAGGCTACACCTTC
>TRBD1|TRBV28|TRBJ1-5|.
CASSRDRGSLNSNQPQHF
TGTGCCAGCAGTAGAGACAGGGGATCCCTTAATTCTAATCAGCCCCAGCATTTT
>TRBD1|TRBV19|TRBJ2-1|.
CASSSGTGSSYNEQFF
TGTGCCAGTAGTTCAGGGACAGGGAGCTCCTACAATGAGCAGTTCTTC
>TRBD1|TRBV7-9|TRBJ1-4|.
CASSRPGTGGVRSEKLFF
TGTGCCAGCAGCCGACCCGGGACAGGGGGCGTTAGGAGTGAAAAACTGTTTTTT
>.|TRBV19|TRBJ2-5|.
CASSIGSSAGETQYF
TGTGCCAGTAGTATAGGGTCTAGCGCTGGGGAGACCCAGTACTTC
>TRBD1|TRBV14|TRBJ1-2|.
CASSLRTGTGYTF
TGTGCCAGCAGCCTCCGGACAGGGACTGGCTACACCTTC
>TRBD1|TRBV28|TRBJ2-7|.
CASSIRGEQYF
TGTGCCAGCAGTATCAGGGGGGAGCAGTACTTC
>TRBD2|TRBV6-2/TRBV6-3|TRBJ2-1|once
CASSQREVSYNEQFF
TGTGCCAGCAGCCAGCGGGAGGTTTCCTACAATGAGCAGTTCTTC
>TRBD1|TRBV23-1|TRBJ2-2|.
CASSQSFTGGNTGELFF
TGCGCCAGCAGTCAGTCGTTCACAGGGGGGAACACCGGGGAGCTGTTTTTT
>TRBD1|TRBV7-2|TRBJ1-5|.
CASSTTGVSNQPQHF
TGTGCCAGCAGCACGACAGGGGTTAGCAATCAGCCCCAGCATTTT
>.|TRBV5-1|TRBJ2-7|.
CASSANYEQYF
TGCGCCAGCAGCGCGAACTACGAGCAGTACTTC
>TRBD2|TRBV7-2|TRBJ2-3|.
CASRPLRGDTDTQYF
TGTGCCAGCAGGCCGTTACGGGGGGACACAGATACGCAGTATTTT
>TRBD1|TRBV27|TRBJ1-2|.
CASSFGQGGGYTF
TGTGCCAGCAGTTTCGGACAGGGAGGCGGCTACACCTTC
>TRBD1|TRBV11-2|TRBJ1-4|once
CASSLDPTGLTGVFF
TGTGCCAGCAGCTTAGACCCGACAGGGCTTACAGGGGTTTTTTTT
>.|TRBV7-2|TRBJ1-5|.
CASSLGEAGRQPQHF
TGTGCCAGCAGCTTAGGAGAAGCAGGCCGTCAGCCCCAGCATTTT
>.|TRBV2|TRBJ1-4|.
CASSEWGEGRLSKLFF
TGTGCCAGCAGTGAGTGGGGGGAGGGGCGCCTCTCGAAACTGTTTTTT
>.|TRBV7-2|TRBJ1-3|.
CASSSPPAGNTIYF
TGTGCCAGCAGCTCACCCCCAGCTGGAAACACCATATATTTT
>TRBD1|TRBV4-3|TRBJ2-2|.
CASSQPPGQGGTGELFF
TGCGCCAGCAGCCAACCGCCGGGACAGGGAGGGACCGGGGAGCTGTTTTTT
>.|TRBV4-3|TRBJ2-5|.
CASSQDAIGGTQYF
TGCGCCAGCAGCCAAGATGCCATAGGGGGGACCCAGTACTTC
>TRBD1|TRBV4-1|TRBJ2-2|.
CASSGRGDRTTNTGELFF
TGCGCCAGCAGCGGGCGAGGGGACAGGACTACGAACACCGGGGAGCTGTTTTTT
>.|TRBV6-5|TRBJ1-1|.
CASSYPPKNTEAFF
TGTGCCAGCAGTTACCCTCCTAAGAACACTGAAGCTTTCTTT
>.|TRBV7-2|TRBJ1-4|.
CASSPTMPQEKLFF
TGTGCCAGCAGCCCGACTATGCCCCAAGAAAAACTGTTTTTT
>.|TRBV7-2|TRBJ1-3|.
CASSLGGHLRNTIYF
TGTGCCAGCAGCTTAGGGGGACATCTCCGAAACACCATATATTTT